This TCR beta chain was identified during a study of shared clonotypes between healthy human individuals. Study in general: Each donor's CD4 naive and CD4 memory cells filled three plates apiece, CD8 naive two, and CD8 memory one.

Every subset had its genomic DNA shared out evenly among several immunoSEQ plates. Sequencing was performed with immunoSEQ multiplex PCR; in TCRdb, only in-frame clones are kept and a portion is missing. Of 2 million to 2.5 million clones detected, approximately 95% appear once; the ten largest clones hold under 0.45%. Naive CD45RA+ and memory CD45RA-negative subsets were split from CD4+ cells. Germline V gives CDR1 MNHEY, CDR2 SMNVEV (reference sequence). The CDR3 length is 13 residues. The ends were cut back, 3 bases at V and 2 bases at J, with 8 bases in the middle. Points on this clone: Other DNA sequences within the sample encode an identical CDR3.

Sample: naive CD4+ T cells from PBMCs. This sample's subset: CD45RA+ positively selected. The TCR sequence derives from a man aged 18-30 years in good health. Some clones in this sample may be carry-over from other donors' samples. The rearrangement uses TRBV27 and TRBJ2-7; D ambiguous. For the CDR3, the DNA is TGTGCCAGCAGTTTGTTCCCTACCTACGAGCAGTACTTC. The encoded protein is CASSLFPTYEQYF.